Each of the 12 T cell receptor beta chains below was sequenced from the same sample in a study of tumor and adjacent non-tumor tissue in lung cancer. A modified ARM-PCR protocol with three rounds of nested PCR amplified TCRbeta. TCRdb analysed the multiplex PCR reads with MiXCR anew, one entry per CDR3 protein. Counted here are approximately 120,000 distinct CDR3 sequences, about 64% occurring once; the ten biggest clones make up around 17%. No cell sorting was done before RNA was extracted from the tissue. The normal lung tissue was taken more than 3 cm from the tumor edge. The sample comprised distant non-tumor lung tissue. The receptor set was obtained from a man between 60 and 75 years old with non-small cell lung cancer.

Comment on this clonotype: A much larger clone sits a single nucleotide away, making a read error possible. This chain joins TRBV2 and TRBJ2-7, with D uncertain. The germline V gene has CDR1 SNHLY and CDR2 FYNNEI. The CDR3 consists of 15 residues. In nucleotides, the CDR3 is TGTGGCAGCAGTGAAAGGGCGGCCGTGTTATACGAGCAGTACTTC. Protein: CGSSERAAVLYEQYF.

The chain links TRBV21-1 to TRBJ2-1. TRBV21-1 is a pseudogene locus. The CDR3 is made up of 13 amino acids. In nucleotides, the CDR3 is TGTGCCGGTCATATAGGAAGCTACAATGAGCAGTCCTTC. It translates to CAGHIGSYNEQSF.

This clonotype occurred a few times. The chain joins TRBV30 to TRBJ1-3, with D unresolved. V lost 0 bases to trimming and J lost 0 bases, with 0 bases between them. The germline V gene encodes CDR1 GTSNPN and CDR2 SVGIG (reference sequence). The CDR3 has 12 amino acids. The CDR3 DNA reads TGTGCCTGGAGTGTCTCTGGAAACACCATATATTTT. Translated: CAWSVSGNTIYF. Using reference TRBV30 and TRBJ1-3 for the parts outside the CDR3, the full variable domain is SQTIHQWPATLVQPVGSPLSLECTVEGTSNPNLYWYRQAAGRGLQLLFYSVGIGQISSEVPQNLSASRPQDRQFILSSKKLLLSDSGFYLCAWSVSGNTIYFGEGSWLTVV.

In regard to this clonotype: The junction and the germline gene differ at one end; a read error may be behind it. The rearrangement joins TRBV4-3 to TRBJ2-7; D perhaps matches TRBD2 (5 bases). The germline CDR1 and CDR2 sequences are LGHNA and YSLEER. CDR3 length: 14 amino acids. The CDR3 sequence is CASNQGTRDYEQHF. Here the CDR3 DNA reads TGCGCCAGCAACCAAGGAACCAGAGACTACGAGCAGCACTTC.

This clonotype was picked up a small number of times. The rearrangement uses TRBV18 and TRBJ2-1; the D gene could be TRBD1 or TRBD2 (5 bases each). Germline CDR1 reads KGHSH; CDR2 reads LQKENI. There are 14 residues in the CDR3. Trimming cost V 5 bases and J 8 bases, with 16 bases left between them. CDR3 in amino acids: CASSMRGGFDEQFF. The CDR3 region has the DNA TGTGCCAGCTCAATGAGGGGTGGATTCGATGAGCAGTTCTTC.

To note about this clonotype: This may be a read error: a much more frequent sequence differs by one nucleotide. The chain joins TRBV7-8 to TRBJ1-2; D is unclear. CDR3 length: 15 amino acids. Germline lookup yields CDR1 SGHVS and CDR2 FQNEAQ. V was pared by 0 bases and J by 4 bases, with 12 bases between. CDR3 coding DNA: TGTGCCAGCAGCTTAGCGGGGTTCAGAATCTATGGCTACACCTTC. Protein: CASSLAGFRIYGYTF.

A word on this clonotype: With a much larger clone just one base away, this may be a read error. J is TRBJ1-2 and V is TRBV20-1; no firm D call. The CDR3 has 14 residues. The germline gives CDR1 DFQATT, CDR2 SNEGSKA (reference sequence). The CDR3 DNA reads TGCAATGCCCTTGGTGATGGGGCTAACTATGGCTACACCTTC. This translates into CNALGDGANYGYTF.

Notes on this clonotype: Being one base from a much bigger clone, this may be a read error. The genes are TRBV4-2 and TRBJ2-7; the match to TRBD1 covers 7 bases. CDR1 is LGHNA and CDR2 is YNFKEQ in the germline V gene. This CDR3 spans 14 amino acids. CDR3 sequence reads: CVSSPGQSGYEQYF. The CDR3 DNA is TGTGTCAGCAGCCCGGGACAGAGCGGCTACGAGCAGTACTTC.

Points on this clonotype: The limits of the CDR3 on the DNA are not certain, so only TCRdb's listed CDR3 is given. The chain has TRBV6-2 or TRBV6-3 and TRBJ1-2. The CDR3 spans 16 residues, counting both ends. In germline, CDR1 is MNHEY, CDR2 SVGEGT. The CDR3 reads CVSSYSMGNGDYGCTF.

A word on this clonotype: With a much larger clone just one base away, this may be a read error. The chain recombines TRBV5-4 with TRBJ2-2; possible D gene TRBD1, 6 bases. This CDR3 has 13 residues. Germline V lookup: CDR1 SGHNT, CDR2 YYREEE (reference sequence). The CDR3 protein is CASSQVGAGELLF. As DNA, the CDR3 is TGTGCCAGCAGCCAGGTGGGGGCCGGGGAGCTGCTTTTT.

For this clonotype: A junction boundary mismatches the germline segment, possibly from a read error. The gene calls are TRBV4-1 and TRBJ1-3, with D possibly TRBD1 on 5 matching bases. The germline V gene encodes CDR1 MGHRA and CDR2 YSYEKL. This CDR3 spans 15 amino acids. The CDR3: CASRVQGLSRNTIYF. In DNA form, the CDR3 reads TGCGCCAGCAGAGTGCAGGGACTCTCTCGAAACACCATATATTTT.

Notes on this clonotype: This may be a read error, as it is one base from a much larger clone. The V gene is TRBV6-5, the J gene TRBJ2-1, with 7 bases aligning to TRBD2. Trimming cost V 9 bases and J 8 bases; bases outside gene matches: 25. CDR3 length: 18 residues. Germline V gene data show CDR1 as MNHEY and CDR2 as SVGAGI. CDR3 loop: CARRHGTIGSIRVDEQFF. In DNA, the CDR3 is TGTGCCAGACGCCACGGGACTATCGGGAGTATACGGGTAGATGAGCAGTTCTTC.